This TCR beta chain was observed in a study of blood T cell repertoires in COVID-19. Study as a whole: Sources were T cells, B-cell-depleted T cells, or PBMCs; the material itself was cDNA or gDNA.

Germline CDR1 is MNHEY and CDR2 is SVGAGI. V lost 8 bases, J lost 1 base, and 9 bases lay in between. The CDR3 is 14 amino acids. Sequenced by immunoSEQ multiplex PCR; TCRdb stores in-frame clones only, minus some. The top ten hold 3.5% to 4% of the sample, which has about 350,000 clones, roughly nine tenths seen once. The chain uses TRBV6-5 and TRBJ2-6; D uncertain. The TCR sequence derives from a woman in her fifties or sixties with COVID-19, enrolled during active disease. The sequencing input was peripheral blood. This CDR3 reads CASGRISGANVLTF. The CDR3 DNA reads as TGTGCCAGCGGCAGAATATCTGGGGCCAACGTCCTGACTTTC.